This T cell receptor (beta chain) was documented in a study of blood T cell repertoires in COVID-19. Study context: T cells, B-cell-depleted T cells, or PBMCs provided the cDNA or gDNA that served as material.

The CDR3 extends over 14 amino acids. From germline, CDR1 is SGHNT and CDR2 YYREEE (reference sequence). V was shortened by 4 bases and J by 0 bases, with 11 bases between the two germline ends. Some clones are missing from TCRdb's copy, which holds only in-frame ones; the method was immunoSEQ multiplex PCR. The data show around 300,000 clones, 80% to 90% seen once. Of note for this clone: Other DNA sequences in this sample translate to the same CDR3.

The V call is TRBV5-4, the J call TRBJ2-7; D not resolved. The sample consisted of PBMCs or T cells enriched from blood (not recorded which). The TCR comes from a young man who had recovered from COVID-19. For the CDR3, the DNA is TGTGCCAGCAGCCGAGGAGAGGTCTCCTACGAGCAGTACTTC. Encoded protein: CASSRGEVSYEQYF.